This TCR beta chain stems from a study of cytomegalovirus exposure and HLA in healthy donors. Notes on the study in general: Immune exposure was documented only through CMV serostatus.

The PCR used 60 Vbeta and 13 Jbeta primers. TCRdb's table, derived via immunoSEQ multiplex PCR, lists solely in-frame clones and lacks some. This sample contains roughly 200,000 clones. A word on this clone: Antigen: not known.

The clonotype comes from a girl aged 2 to 9 in good health and CMV-seropositive. The sequenced sample consisted of PBMCs.

The CDR3 spells CASSSDPTRGYTF. CDR3 bases: TGTGCCAGCTCATCAGACCCTACGCGGGGCTACACCTTC. The V gene is TRBV18, the J gene TRBJ1-2; D gene ambiguous. The CDR3 extends over 13 amino acids. CDR1 KGHSH and CDR2 LQKENI come from the germline V gene. V lost 5 bases and J lost 8, with 15 bases in between.